This TCR beta chain was identified during a study of cytomegalovirus exposure and HLA in healthy donors. Comment on this clone: The antigen remains undetermined.

Study-wide points: Per published accounts, TCR beta sequences correctly predicted the HLA-A and HLA-B alleles of most subjects. Follow-up analysis later connected one missense variant in DCLRE1C with trimming of TCR beta V- and J-genes. The classifier reportedly diagnosed cytomegalovirus status with high specificity and sensitivity.

Samples came from healthy bone marrow donors. This PCR relied on a set of 60 Vbeta primers and 13 Jbeta primers. Produced via immunoSEQ multiplex PCR; TCRdb's table is partial and in-frame only. Here the sample spans 280,000 or so clones, 80% to 90% being singletons. This CDR3 comprises 14 residues. The germline gives CDR1 SGHTS, CDR2 YDEGEE. The ends were cut back, 0 bases at V and 10 bases at J, with 11 bases in the middle. The chain carries TRBV5-8 and TRBJ1-6; no clear D gene. What was sequenced was PBMCs. The TCR comes from a woman under 30 in good health and CMV-seronegative. This CDR3 is CASSLERRFSPLHF. The CDR3 DNA reads TGTGCCAGCAGCTTGGAAAGGCGGTTCTCACCCCTCCACTTT.